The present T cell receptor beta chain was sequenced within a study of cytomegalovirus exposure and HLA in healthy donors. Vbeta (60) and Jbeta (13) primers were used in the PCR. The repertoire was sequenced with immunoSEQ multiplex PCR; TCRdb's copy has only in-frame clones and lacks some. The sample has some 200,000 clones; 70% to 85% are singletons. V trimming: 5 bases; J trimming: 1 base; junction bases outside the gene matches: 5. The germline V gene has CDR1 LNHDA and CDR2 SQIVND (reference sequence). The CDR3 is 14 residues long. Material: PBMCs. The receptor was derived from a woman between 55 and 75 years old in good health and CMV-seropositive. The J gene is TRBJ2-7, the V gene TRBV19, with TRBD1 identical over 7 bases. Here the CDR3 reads CASSVWGQSYEQYF. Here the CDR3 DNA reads TGTGCCAGTAGTGTGTGGGGACAGTCCTACGAGCAGTACTTC. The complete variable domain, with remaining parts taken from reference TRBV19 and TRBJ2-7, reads DGGITQSPKYLFRKEGQNVTLSCEQNLNHDAMYWYRQDPGQGLRLIYYSQIVNDFQKGDIAEGYSVSREKKESFPLTVTSAQKNPTAFYLCASSVWGQSYEQYFGPGTRLTVT.